The clone carrying this TCR beta chain was recorded a few times. This entry is derived from a study of human T cells and chemical hapten exposure. Library preparation tagged each individual cDNA molecule with a unique molecular identifier. TCRdb re-called the RACE reads through MiXCR, storing one row per CDR3 protein. Among some 94,000 distinct CDR3 sequences listed, roughly an eighth were seen once. The CDR3 consists of 15 residues. CDR1 and CDR2 (germline): MNHNY, SVGAGI (reference sequence). The trim removed 4 bases at V and 4 bases at J, leaving 6 bases unmatched. Sample time point: patch test 1, 2 weeks after DPC sensitization. Treatment of the sample: therapeutic diphenylcyclopropenone sensitization with weekly scalp DPC.

This receptor was taken from a woman in her thirties or forties with alopecia areata. Some clones in this sample may be carry-over from other donors' samples. Sequenced here: whole blood, sampled in connection with sensitization to the hapten diphenylcyclopropenone (DPC). The chain couples TRBV6-6 to TRBJ2-3, with TRBD2 matching 9 bases. The CDR3, as DNA: TGTGCCAGCAGTTCGACTAGCGGCCCCCCAGATACGCAGTATTTT. It yields the protein CASSSTSGPPDTQYF.